These 22 T cell receptor beta chains share one sample of origin, sequenced in a study of cytomegalovirus exposure and HLA in healthy donors. Vbeta (60) and Jbeta (13) primers were used in the PCR. Clones were read by immunoSEQ multiplex PCR, and TCRdb kept only the in-frame ones, dropping some. The profile shows over 80,000 clones, roughly four fifths of them singletons. Sample: PBMCs. The receptors here all came from a man aged 40-49 years in good health and CMV-seronegative.

This clone was picked up one time. The rearrangement links TRBV7-6 to TRBJ1-1; D is uncertain. CDR3 length: 14 amino acids. V was cut by 2 bases and J by 3 bases, with 10 bases left in between. Germline loops: CDR1 SGHVS, CDR2 FNYEAQ. CDR3 amino acids: CASSLQLSDTEAFF. Written as DNA, the CDR3 is TGTGCCAGCAGCTTACAACTATCTGACACTGAAGCTTTCTTT.

This chain joins TRBV4-2 and TRBJ2-3; 9 bases are shared with TRBD2. The germline CDR1 and CDR2 sequences are LGHNA and YNFKEQ. J lost 8 bases, V lost 1 base, and 13 bases had no gene match. This CDR3 is 17 amino acids long. The DNA of the CDR3 is TGTGCCAGCAGCCAAGCCCCTAGCGGGGAATCACAGACTACGCAGTATTTT. This encodes CASSQAPSGESQTTQYF.

This clone was observed once. The chain uses TRBV5-4 and TRBJ2-7, with 7 positions matching TRBD1. Germline values: CDR1 SGHNT, CDR2 YYREEE (reference sequence). J was trimmed by 1 base and V by 5 bases; bases with no gene match: 3. The CDR3 has 13 residues. CDR3 sequence (DNA): TGTGCCAGCAGAAAGACAGGGTCCTACGAGCAGTACTTC. This translates into CASRKTGSYEQYF.

This chain links TRBV6-5 with TRBJ1-2; TRBD1 might be the D (6 bases). The CDR3 is 13 residues long. The V gene's germline CDR1 is MNHEY and CDR2 SVGAGI. Trimming left V 1 base short and J 8 bases short, with 11 bases between. The CDR3 nucleotides read TGTGCCAGCAGTTACTTCGCAGGGGCAGGCTACACCTTC. Translation: CASSYFAGAGYTF.

This chain uses TRBV10-3 with TRBJ1-1; D may be TRBD1 (5 bases). Germline CDR1 is ENHRY and CDR2 is SYGVKD. CDR3 length: 15 amino acids. Trimming took 3 bases from V and 4 from J, leaving 15 bases between them. Here the CDR3 DNA reads TGTGCCATCAGTGACCTGATACAGGAGACCACTGAAGCTTTCTTT. This gives the protein CAISDLIQETTEAFF.

The V and J genes are TRBV5-1 and TRBJ2-3, with 8 nucleotides matching TRBD1. Germline V lookup: CDR1 SGHRS, CDR2 YFSETQ. The CDR3 length is 15 residues. Trimming at V came to 2 bases and at J to 3 bases, leaving 5 bases not matched to a gene. The CDR3 here is CASSFTGGNTDTQYF. CDR3 bases: TGCGCCAGCAGCTTTACAGGGGGAAATACAGATACGCAGTATTTT.

This sequence joins TRBV7-9 and TRBJ1-1; D uncertain. This CDR3 contains 15 residues. The V and J ends lost 5 bases and 1 base respectively, with 14 bases between them. Germline V lookup: CDR1 SEHNR, CDR2 FQNEAQ (reference sequence). The CDR3 loop reads CASSPHARQNTEAFF. The DNA for the CDR3 is TGTGCCAGCAGCCCACACGCTCGACAGAACACTGAAGCTTTCTTT.

This clone has just a few counts. The V and J genes are TRBV29-1 and TRBJ1-1; 9 nucleotides align to TRBD1. The CDR3 contains 14 residues. In germline, CDR1 is SQVTM, CDR2 ANQGSEA. V was pared by 5 bases and J by 1 base, with 5 bases of the junction left unmatched. CDR3 region: CSVPGQGKNTEAFF. In DNA, the CDR3 is TGCAGCGTTCCCGGACAGGGGAAGAACACTGAAGCTTTCTTT.

The chain uses TRBV7-9 and TRBJ2-7, with TRBD2 as a possible D gene (6 bases). Trimming took 8 bases from V and 0 from J, leaving 8 bases between them. The CDR3 length is 12 residues. In germline, CDR1 is SEHNR, CDR2 FQNEAQ (reference sequence). The CDR3 region is CASGGDSYEQYF. The CDR3, as DNA: TGTGCCAGCGGCGGGGACTCCTACGAGCAGTACTTC.

This clone was found a few times. The chain combines TRBV5-1 with TRBJ2-6; perhaps TRBD1 as D (6 bases). CDR3 length: 17 residues. CDR1 and CDR2 from the germline V gene are SGHRS and YFSETQ. V was clipped by 4 bases and J by 2 bases, with 16 bases between them. This chain's CDR3 is CASSLIISGAGANVLTF. CDR3 bases: TGCGCCAGCAGCCTTATAATCTCAGGGGCTGGGGCCAACGTCCTGACTTTC.

The chain uses TRBV9 and TRBJ1-5; D is unresolved. Germline V gene sequence: CDR1 SGDLS, CDR2 YYNGEE. The CDR3 runs 15 residues. Trimming took off 0 bases at V and 0 bases at J, with 7 bases between the two ends. The CDR3, as DNA: TGTGCCAGCAGCGTAGTCCGCTATAGCAATCAGCCCCAGCATTTT. Translation: CASSVVRYSNQPQHF.

The rearrangement links TRBV7-8 to TRBJ1-3, with D unresolved. CDR3 size: 16 residues. Germline V gene data show CDR1 as SGHVS and CDR2 as FQNEAQ. Trimming removed 2 bases from V and 0 bases from J, with 11 bases in between. CDR3 nucleotides: TGTGCCAGCAGCTTACGTAGCTTTTCCTCTGGAAACACCATATATTTT. Protein sequence: CASSLRSFSSGNTIYF.

This sequence joins TRBV5-6 and TRBJ2-5; D remains ambiguous. Germline loops: CDR1 SGHDT, CDR2 YYEEEE. Trimming left V 9 bases short and J 2 bases short, with 14 bases between. The CDR3 has 13 residues. CDR3 in DNA: TGTGCCACGTCCTCGGGTTGGCAAGAGACCCAGTACTTC. It specifies CATSSGWQETQYF. Combining the CDR3 with reference TRBV5-6 and TRBJ2-5 gives the whole variable domain DAGVTQSPTHLIKTRGQQVTLRCSPKSGHDTVSWYQQALGQGPQFIFQYYEEEERQRGNFPDRFSGHQFPNYSSELNVNALLLGDSALYLCATSSGWQETQYFGPGTRLLVL.

The chain recombines TRBV9 with TRBJ2-7; TRBD2 aligns across 7 bases. The CDR3 contains 13 residues. V dropped 0 bases and J dropped 3; count of bases not matched to a gene: 0. CDR1 and CDR2 from the germline V gene are SGDLS and YYNGEE. Here the CDR3 DNA reads TGTGCCAGCAGCGTAGGGACTAGCTACGAGCAGTACTTC. It specifies CASSVGTSYEQYF.

The J gene is TRBJ2-1, the V gene TRBV7-9; 10 nucleotides match TRBD1. Germline V gives CDR1 SEHNR, CDR2 FQNEAQ (reference sequence). CDR3 length: 15 residues. J was trimmed by 4 bases and V by 5 bases; bases with no gene match: 5. This chain's CDR3 is CASSPGQGIYNEQFF. The CDR3 coding sequence is TGTGCCAGCAGCCCGGGACAGGGGATTTACAATGAGCAGTTCTTC.

This chain uses TRBV5-3 with TRBJ2-5; 15 nucleotides match TRBD2. TRBV5-3 is sorted into the ORF group, with uncertain function. With 4 bases clipped from V and 6 bases from J, the junction kept 16 bases outside the gene matches. The CDR3 totals 19 residues. The CDR3 sequence: CARSPRPPGLAGGTKTQYF. The CDR3 DNA reads as TGTGCCAGAAGCCCAAGACCTCCGGGACTAGCGGGGGGAACTAAGACCCAGTACTTC.

CDR3 nucleotides: TGTGCCATCAGTGAGTCGGACGTGAGTGGGAGAAAGGGGGCGAGCTCCTATAATTCACCCCTCCACTTT. This gives the protein CAISESDVSGRKGASSYNSPLHF. This chain connects TRBV10-3 to TRBJ1-6; 7 nucleotides line up with TRBD1. CDR3 length: 23 residues. Per germline, CDR1 ENHRY and CDR2 SYGVKD. The ends lost 0 bases at V and 0 bases at J; junction bases unmatched: 20.

The chain combines TRBV9 with TRBJ2-7; D possibly corresponds to TRBD2 (7 bases). Trimming shortened V by 3 bases and J by 5 bases, and 18 bases separated the two germline ends. CDR1 and CDR2 from the germline V gene are SGDLS and YYNGEE. The CDR3 length is 15 residues. The CDR3 coding sequence is TGTGCCAGCAGCGAGTCTGGGGGGGGCATCGACGAGCAGTACTTC. This codes for CASSESGGGIDEQYF.

The J gene is TRBJ1-5, the V gene TRBV6-1; TRBD1 is a possible D gene (6 bases). There are 17 residues in the CDR3. Germline CDR1 reads MNHNS; CDR2 reads SASEGT. The ends were cut back, 4 bases at V and 0 bases at J, with 16 bases in the middle. CDR3 protein: CASSVTRDIYSNQPQHF. The CDR3 DNA reads TGTGCCAGCAGTGTTACCCGGGACATTTATAGCAATCAGCCCCAGCATTTT.

V and J are TRBV16 and TRBJ1-1; D gene unclear. CDR1 KGHSY and CDR2 FQNENV come from the germline V gene. Trimming shortened V by 4 bases and J by 4 bases, and 7 bases separated the two germline ends. CDR3 length equals 12 residues. In nucleotides, the CDR3 is TGTGCCAGCAGCCCGAAGAGCACTGAAGCTTTCTTT. Translating gives CASSPKSTEAFF.

This chain connects TRBV5-1 to TRBJ1-2; TRBD1 aligns across 8 bases. The CDR3 spans 15 residues. In germline, CDR1 is SGHRS, CDR2 YFSETQ. The trim removed 0 bases at V and 5 bases at J, leaving 6 bases unmatched. CDR3 sequence reads: CASSLVPGGNYGYTF. The CDR3 bases are TGCGCCAGCAGCTTGGTACCAGGGGGCAATTATGGCTACACCTTC.

This chain joins TRBV7-2 and TRBJ2-2; 10 bases agree with TRBD2. The J segment lost 7 bases and the V segment lost 2 bases, leaving 4 bases of the junction unmatched. The CDR3 consists of 15 residues. From germline, CDR1 is SGHTA and CDR2 FQGNSA. This CDR3 is CASSLFLAGVGELFF. The CDR3 DNA reads as TGTGCCAGCAGCTTATTTCTAGCGGGGGTCGGGGAGCTGTTTTTT.